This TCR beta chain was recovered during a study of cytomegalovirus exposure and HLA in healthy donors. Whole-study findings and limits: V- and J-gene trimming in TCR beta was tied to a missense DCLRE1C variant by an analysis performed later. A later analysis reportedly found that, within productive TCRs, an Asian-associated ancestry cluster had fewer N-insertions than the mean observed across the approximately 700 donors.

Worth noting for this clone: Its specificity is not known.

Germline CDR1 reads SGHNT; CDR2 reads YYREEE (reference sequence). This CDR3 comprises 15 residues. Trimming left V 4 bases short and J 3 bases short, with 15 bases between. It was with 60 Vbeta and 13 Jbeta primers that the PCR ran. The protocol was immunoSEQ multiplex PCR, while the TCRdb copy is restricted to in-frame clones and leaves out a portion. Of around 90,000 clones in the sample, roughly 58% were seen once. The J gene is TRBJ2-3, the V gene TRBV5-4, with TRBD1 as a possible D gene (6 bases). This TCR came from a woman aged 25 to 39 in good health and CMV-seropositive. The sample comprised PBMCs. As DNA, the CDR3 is TGTGCCAGCAGCGGTGGACAGAAAGCTACAGATACGCAGTATTTT. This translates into CASSGGQKATDTQYF.